This TCR beta chain was captured by sequencing in a study of T cells in Graves' hyperthyroidism and ophthalmopathy. TCR beta CDR3 regions were amplified from RNA transcripts. The TCR CDR3 was amplified in a first-round RT-PCR using the HTBI primer set. Via MiXCR, TCRdb re-called the multiplex PCR reads, giving one row per CDR3 protein. The sample contains about 840,000 distinct CDR3 sequences, roughly 37% of which appear only once. This clonotype was seen repeatedly, ten times or more. Sequences were obtained from blood. This receptor was identified in a man aged 18 to 30 with Graves' hyperthyroidism.

CDR3 in DNA: TGTGCCAGCAGCGTAGAAGGGCAGGGGAACACTGAAGCTTTCTTT. Amino acids: CASSVEGQGNTEAFF. V gene TRBV9 combines with J gene TRBJ1-1, with D tentatively TRBD1 (5 bases). From germline, CDR1 is SGDLS and CDR2 YYNGEE. This CDR3 comprises 15 residues. V was clipped by 0 bases and J by 1 base, with 10 bases between them.